This T cell receptor beta chain was profiled in a study of PD-1 blockade in classical Hodgkin lymphoma. Study-wide points: Only CD4+ TCR diversity, not CD8+, had risen significantly by C4D1. Any patient who commenced nivolumab under 1 year after ASCT was excluded. For complete responders, baseline diversity was comparable to that of newly diagnosed patients.

As to this clone: Antigen unknown.

Sequencing used immunoSEQ multiplex PCR; TCRdb keeps in-frame clones, though not all of them. This repertoire shows about 12,000 clones, roughly nine tenths found once; its top ten account for 0.5%. Looked up from germline, CDR1 is SGHAT and CDR2 is FQNNGV. Trimming removed 0 bases at V and 0 bases at J, with 9 bases between. The CDR3 runs to 15 residues. Following autologous stem cell transplantation, relapse occurred in every patient, and exposure to brentuximab vedotin varied. Thawed PBMCs were the source of CD4+ T cells, purified by magnetic negative selection. Sequenced material: CD4+ T cells from blood, taken at baseline. This chain links TRBV11-2 with TRBJ2-7; D is possibly TRBD2 (6 bases). This clonotype was sampled from a human donor with classical Hodgkin lymphoma. CDR3 coding DNA: TGTGCCAGCAGCTTAGAGTTCGGGAGCTCCTACGAGCAGTACTTC. Its translation is CASSLEFGSSYEQYF.